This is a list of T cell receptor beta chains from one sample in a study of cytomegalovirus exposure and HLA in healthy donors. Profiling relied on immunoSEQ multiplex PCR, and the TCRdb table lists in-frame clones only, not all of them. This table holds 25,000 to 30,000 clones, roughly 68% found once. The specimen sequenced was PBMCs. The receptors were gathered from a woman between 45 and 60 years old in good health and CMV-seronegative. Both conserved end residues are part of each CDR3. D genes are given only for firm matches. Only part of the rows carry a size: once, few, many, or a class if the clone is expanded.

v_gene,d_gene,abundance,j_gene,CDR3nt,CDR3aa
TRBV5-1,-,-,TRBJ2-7,TGCGCCAGCAGCTTAACAGGGGGAGGGTACGAGCAGTACTTC,CASSLTGGGYEQYF
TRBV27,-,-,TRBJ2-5,TGTGCCAGCAGTCCTGGCAACCAAGAGACCCAGTACTTC,CASSPGNQETQYF
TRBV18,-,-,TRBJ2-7,TGTGCCAGCTCACCTCTACAGGGCCTGATCTACGAGCAGTACTTC,CASSPLQGLIYEQYF
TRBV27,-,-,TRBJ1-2,TGTGCCAGCAGTTTATCTGCAGTCCAGGGCTACACCTTC,CASSLSAVQGYTF
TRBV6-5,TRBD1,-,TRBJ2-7,TGTGCCAGCAGTTTCTACGGGACAGGGGATACCTACGAGCAGTACTTC,CASSFYGTGDTYEQYF
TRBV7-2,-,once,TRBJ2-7,TGTGCCAGCAGCTTATTCGAGGTACCCTACGAGCAGTACTTC,CASSLFEVPYEQYF
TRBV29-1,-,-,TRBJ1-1,TGCAGCGCACCGGGACACCAGAACACTGAAGCTTTCTTT,CSAPGHQNTEAFF
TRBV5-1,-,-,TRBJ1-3,TGCGCCAGCACCGAACCGGGTGGGACCATATATTTT,CASTEPGGTIYF
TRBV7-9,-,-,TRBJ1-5,TGTGCCAGCAGCCTTGCGTCCTTGAATCAGCCCCAGCATTTT,CASSLASLNQPQHF
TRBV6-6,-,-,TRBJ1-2,TGTGCCAGCAGTTACTTCACAGGGTCCAACTATGGCTACACCTTC,CASSYFTGSNYGYTF
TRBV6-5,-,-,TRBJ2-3,TGTGCCAGCAGTAGAACGGGGACTGCAGATACGCAGTATTTT,CASSRTGTADTQYF
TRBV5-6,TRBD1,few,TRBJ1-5,TGTGCCAGCAGCTCGAGACAGGGAGCTCAGCCCCAGCATTTT,CASSSRQGAQPQHF
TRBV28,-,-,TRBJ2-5,TGTGCCAGCAGTTTATTTGGGGCCAAAATCAAAGAGACCCAGTACTTC,CASSLFGAKIKETQYF
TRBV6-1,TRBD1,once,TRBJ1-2,TGTGCCAGCAGTGGTCCGGGACAGGGGAGGAATGGCTACACCTTC,CASSGPGQGRNGYTF
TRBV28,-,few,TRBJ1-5,TGTGCCAGCAGTGGCTCAGTTAGCAATCAGCCCCAGCATTTT,CASSGSVSNQPQHF
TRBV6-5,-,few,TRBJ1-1,TGTGCCAGCAGTTACTCGCGGAACACTGAAGCTTTCTTT,CASSYSRNTEAFF
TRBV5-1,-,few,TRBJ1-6,TGCGCCAGCAGCTTGGAGCCTGGGGGAGGGGGTAGAAATTCACCCCTCCACTTT,CASSLEPGGGGRNSPLHF
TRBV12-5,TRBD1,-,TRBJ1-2,TGTGCTAGTGGTCGGGAGGGGGCTGGCTATGGCTACACCTTC,CASGREGAGYGYTF
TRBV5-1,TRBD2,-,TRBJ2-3,TGCGCCAGCAGCTGGGCCGGGGGGGGCTCAGGGACGCAGTATTTT,CASSWAGGGSGTQYF
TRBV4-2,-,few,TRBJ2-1,TGTGCCAGCAGCCAGGGGACCGGAGGGGAGCTGTACAATGAGCAGTTCTTC,CASSQGTGGELYNEQFF
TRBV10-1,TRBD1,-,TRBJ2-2,TGCGCCAGCAGACCCGGGACAGGCGGACCCGGGGAGCTGTTTTTT,CASRPGTGGPGELFF
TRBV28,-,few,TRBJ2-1,TGTGCCAGCAGTTCCAGGGGACGGAATGAGCAGTTCTTC,CASSSRGRNEQFF
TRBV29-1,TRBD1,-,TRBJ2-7,TGCAGCATCTGGGACAGGGTCCCCTACGAGCAGTACTTC,CSIWDRVPYEQYF
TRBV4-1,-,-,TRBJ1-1,TGCGCCAGCAGCCAAGATCGGTCGGGGGAAGTTGAAGCTTTCTTT,CASSQDRSGEVEAFF
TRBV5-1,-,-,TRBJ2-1,TGCGCCAGCAGCTTAGCGGGTAATGAGCAGTTCTTC,CASSLAGNEQFF
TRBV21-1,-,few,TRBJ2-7,TGTGCCAAGAAATGGGGGCTAGCGGGACTCGAGCAGTACTTC,CAKKWGLAGLEQYF
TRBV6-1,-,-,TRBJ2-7,TGTGCCAGCAGTGGGGCCCCTCCCCGCGTCGAGCAGTACTTC,CASSGAPPRVEQYF
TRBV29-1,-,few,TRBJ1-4,TGCAGCGCTATCTCAGTGACTGCAACTAATGAAAAACTGTTTTTT,CSAISVTATNEKLFF
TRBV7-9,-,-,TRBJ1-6,TGTGCCAGCAGCCGTCGTAATTCACCCCTCCACTTT,CASSRRNSPLHF
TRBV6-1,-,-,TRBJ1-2,TGTGCCAGCAGTGAAGCGCGGACAAACGCTAACTATGGCTACACCTTC,CASSEARTNANYGYTF
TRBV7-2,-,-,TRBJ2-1,TGTGCCAGCAGCTTAGCGGGGCAGGGTCCCTACAATGAGCAGTTCTTC,CASSLAGQGPYNEQFF
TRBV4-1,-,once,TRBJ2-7,TGCGCCAGCAGCCTGGGGCAAACCTACGAGCAGTACTTC,CASSLGQTYEQYF